This TCR beta chain stems from a study of monozygotic twins with inflammatory bowel disease. Study results and caveats: Since immunosuppressive treatments differed, patient repertoires may have gained added variability.

Staff drew an approximately 2.6 ml blood sample from each donor. The template-switching step introduced UMIs that carried a 6-nucleotide sample barcode. TCRdb reprocessed the 5' RACE reads and reports one entry per CDR3 protein, with no DNA. In total, the table holds nearly 450,000 distinct CDR3 sequences. A note on this clonotype: Its antigen is not known.

Germline loops: CDR1 SGHRS, CDR2 YFSETQ. The CDR3 covers 15 residues. The receptor comes from a human donor with ulcerative colitis or Crohn's disease, or a healthy co-twin of an affected twin (not recorded which). What was sequenced was blood. The chain couples TRBV5-1 to TRBJ2-3; without DNA, the TCRdb call of TRBD1 cannot be checked. The CDR3 spells CASSLAGGAIDTQYF.